This is a list of T cell receptor beta chains from one sample in a study of cytomegalovirus exposure and HLA in healthy donors. Repertoires were generated with immunoSEQ multiplex PCR, while TCRdb's copy carries only in-frame clones and drops some. Of 100,000 to 150,000 clones listed, about four fifths are singletons. Sequenced input: PBMCs. The receptors shown here come from a man in his forties or fifties in good health and CMV-seronegative. CDR3s include the opening cysteine and the closing phenylalanine or tryptophan. Each record gives: J gene, D gene, V gene, CDR3 protein. A D gene is named only where the DNA matches it firmly.

TRBJ2-2 | NA | TRBV7-9 | CASSPVQGTAYTGELFF
TRBJ1-4 | NA | TRBV5-6 | CASYPRGGEKLFF
TRBJ1-3 | NA | TRBV7-6 | CASSLQTGISGNTIYF
NA | NA | TRBV5-1 | CASSMDWAGEQYF
TRBJ1-2 | NA | TRBV7-2 | CASSLTLTSGYGYTF
TRBJ1-6 | NA | TRBV5-1 | CASSLMNPGDSPLHF
TRBJ2-3 | NA | TRBV18 | CASSPSLLSTDTQYF
TRBJ1-4 | NA | TRBV20-1 | CSASNRGKLFF
TRBJ2-1 | NA | TRBV27 | CASSLTGGTSNEQFF
TRBJ2-3 | TRBD1 | TRBV13 | CASRGQGADTQYF
TRBJ1-5 | TRBD1 | TRBV5-1 | CASSPGQSYSNQPQHF
TRBJ1-1 | TRBD1 | TRBV11-2 | CASSLTGQGRNTEAFF
NA | TRBD1 | TRBV13 | CASSADRGGYEQYF
TRBJ2-1 | TRBD2 | TRBV28 | CASSLGLAGSNEQFF
TRBJ2-5 | TRBD2 | TRBV5-4 | CASSLLAEETQYF
TRBJ2-2 | NA | TRBV7-2 | CASSELENTGELFF
TRBJ1-4 | NA | TRBV7-9 | CASSLAQGVRNEKLFF
TRBJ2-1 | TRBD1 | TRBV5-5 | CASSLRDRGYNEQFF
TRBJ1-2 | TRBD1 | TRBV30 | CAWSSGQGAMGYTF
TRBJ1-1 | NA | TRBV6-6 | CASSYRDTEAFF
TRBJ2-5 | TRBD1 | TRBV7-9 | CSSSFPGQGAVETQYF
TRBJ2-5 | NA | TRBV6-1 | CASSVFYWETQYF
TRBJ2-3 | TRBD2 | TRBV4-3 | CASSPRTSGGADTQYF
TRBJ2-3 | NA | TRBV9 | CASSVGAGSISTDTQYF
TRBJ2-6 | NA | TRBV19 | CASSISRSGANVLTF
TRBJ1-5 | TRBD1 | TRBV5-8 | CASSLKTGRNQPQHF
TRBJ2-1 | TRBD1 | TRBV7-9 | CASSLAKGQGYNEQFF
TRBJ2-7 | TRBD1 | TRBV19 | CASSSPGQTYEQYF
TRBJ1-5 | NA | TRBV4-2 | CASSQVGSPYQPQHF
TRBJ2-7 | TRBD1 | TRBV13 | CASSMGQYSYEQYF
TRBJ2-7 | TRBD2 | TRBV18 | CASSSTALAGAYYEQYF
TRBJ1-1 | TRBD1 | TRBV7-2 | CASITGAQRNTEAFF
TRBJ2-7 | TRBD1 | TRBV6-1 | CASSFDPGTVGEQYF
TRBJ2-2 | TRBD1 | TRBV7-9 | CASSDRADTGELFF
TRBJ2-1 | NA | TRBV4-1 | CASSQVGGGEQFF
TRBJ1-6 | NA | TRBV7-9 | CASSRPETGGKGWAPLHF
TRBJ2-1 | TRBD1 | TRBV6-1 | CASSTFRQGGNEQFF
TRBJ1-1 | NA | TRBV5-1 | CASSLVPDTTEAFF
TRBJ2-1 | NA | TRBV9 | CASSVGALYNEQFF